Detailed here is one T cell receptor (beta chain). The antigen remains unidentified. All donors were healthy HIV-negative adults lacking recent acute infections or vaccinations. How the authors handled the data: As immunoSEQ supplied junction-only sequences (without quality scores), filtering differed. Generated by immunoSEQ multiplex PCR, the TCRdb table keeps only in-frame clones and is missing some. That table furnishes V, J and clone size, whereas the DNA furnished D and trimming. The table includes approximately 2.5 million clones, 93% detected once. This sample stems from a study of shared clonotypes between healthy human individuals. Study-wide points: Naive subsets, compared against memory subsets, generally had larger estimated richness values. The sharing of 4.5% to 5% of naive CD4 clonotypes was seen across a handful of donors.

V was shortened by 5 bases and J by 3 bases, with 11 bases between the two germline ends. This CDR3 has 14 amino acids. From germline, CDR1 is SGDLS and CDR2 YYNGEE. V is TRBV9 and J is TRBJ2-2, with D perhaps TRBD2 (6 bases). The source material was naive CD4+ T cells from PBMCs. Regarding subset: CD45RA+ positively selected. This TCR came from a man between 18 and 35 years old in good health. Some clones in this sample may be carry-over from other donors' samples. The CDR3 DNA sequence: TGTGCCAGCAGTCGGGAGCTTGACACCGGGGAGCTGTTTTTT. It codes for CASSRELDTGELFF.